This is a list of T cell receptor beta chains from one sample in a study of shared clonotypes between healthy human individuals. The protocol was immunoSEQ multiplex PCR, while the TCRdb copy is restricted to in-frame clones and leaves out a portion. The data show about half a million clones, around 79% seen once. The specimen sequenced was PBMCs. These receptors originate from a woman aged 40 to 50 in good health. Some clones in this sample may be carry-over from other donors' samples. CDR3s include the opening cysteine and the closing phenylalanine or tryptophan. A D gene is named only where the DNA matches it firmly. Size values are once, few and many counts, or a class for expanded clones, and some rows have none.

D: TRBD2; V: TRBV11-2; size: NA; J: TRBJ2-1; CDR3: CASSLALAGNEQFF; DNA: TGTGCCAGCAGCTTAGCCCTAGCGGGCAATGAGCAGTTCTTC
D: TRBD2; V: TRBV15; size: NA; J: TRBJ2-7; CDR3: CATSREASGSYEQYF; DNA: TGTGCCACCAGCAGAGAGGCTAGCGGGTCCTACGAGCAGTACTTC
D: NA; V: TRBV18; size: NA; J: TRBJ2-2; CDR3: CASSPDRIKDTGELFF; DNA: TGTGCCAGCTCTCCCGACAGGATAAAGGACACCGGGGAGCTGTTTTTT
D: TRBD1; V: TRBV5-1; size: NA; J: TRBJ1-4; CDR3: CASSAGTGPEKLFF; DNA: TGCGCCAGCAGCGCCGGGACAGGTCCTGAAAAACTGTTTTTT
D: NA; V: TRBV18; size: few; J: TRBJ1-5; CDR3: CASSPLRGGNQPQHF; DNA: TGTGCCAGCTCACCACTTCGGGGGGGAAATCAGCCCCAGCATTTT
D: NA; V: TRBV28; size: NA; J: TRBJ1-6; CDR3: CASRSGTYNSPLHF; DNA: TGTGCCAGCAGGTCCGGGACCTATAATTCACCCCTCCACTTT
D: NA; V: TRBV9; size: once; J: TRBJ2-7; CDR3: CASSVAGEVYEQYF; DNA: TGTGCCAGCAGCGTAGCTGGGGAAGTATACGAGCAGTACTTC
D: NA; V: TRBV18; size: NA; J: TRBJ2-1; CDR3: CASSPQNRDEQFF; DNA: TGTGCCAGCTCACCACAGAACAGGGATGAGCAGTTCTTC
D: NA; V: TRBV7-2; size: NA; J: TRBJ1-2; CDR3: CASSPGRDYGYTF; DNA: TGTGCCAGCAGCCCCGGGAGAGACTATGGCTACACCTTC
D: NA; V: TRBV7-2; size: many; J: TRBJ1-3; CDR3: CASSLLGTGNTIYF; DNA: TGTGCCAGCAGCTTACTCGGGACCGGAAACACCATATATTTT
D: NA; V: TRBV5-1; size: few; J: TRBJ1-1; CDR3: CASSFGGTVNTEAFF; DNA: TGCGCCAGCAGCTTTGGCGGGACGGTGAACACTGAAGCTTTCTTT
D: NA; V: TRBV5-4; size: NA; J: TRBJ2-7; CDR3: CASSLGLVNTYEQYF; DNA: TGTGCCAGCAGCTTGGGGCTAGTAAATACCTACGAGCAGTACTTC
D: NA; V: TRBV18; size: NA; J: TRBJ2-5; CDR3: CASSPASKETQYF; DNA: TGTGCCAGCTCACCAGCTAGCAAAGAGACCCAGTACTTC
D: TRBD1; V: TRBV28; size: NA; J: TRBJ2-1; CDR3: CASRGQAYNEQFF; DNA: TGTGCCAGCAGGGGACAGGCGTACAATGAGCAGTTCTTC
D: TRBD2; V: TRBV7-2; size: NA; J: TRBJ2-5; CDR3: CASSPRGLAGQETQYF; DNA: TGTGCCAGCAGCCCTCGAGGACTAGCGGGACAGGAGACCCAGTACTTC
D: TRBD1; V: TRBV27; size: NA; J: TRBJ1-1; CDR3: CASSLRTGGPEAFF; DNA: TGTGCCAGCAGTTTACGAACAGGGGGCCCTGAAGCTTTCTTT
D: NA; V: TRBV4-1; size: many; J: TRBJ1-2; CDR3: CASSPSRGYGYTF; DNA: TGCGCCAGCAGCCCCTCCAGGGGCTATGGCTACACCTTC
D: NA; V: TRBV28; size: few; J: TRBJ1-4; CDR3: CASSLSGTEKLFF; DNA: TGTGCCAGCAGTTTATCGGGGACTGAAAAACTGTTTTTT
D: NA; V: TRBV18; size: NA; J: TRBJ2-3; CDR3: CASSPFGSGTTDTQYF; DNA: TGTGCCAGCTCACCCTTCGGGAGTGGGACCACAGATACGCAGTATTTT
D: NA; V: TRBV5-6; size: NA; J: TRBJ2-1; CDR3: CASARTTNNEQFF; DNA: TGTGCCAGCGCTCGGACTACCAACAATGAGCAGTTCTTC
D: NA; V: TRBV10-2; size: NA; J: TRBJ2-1; CDR3: CASSPTGTHYNEQFF; DNA: TGCGCCAGCAGTCCTACCGGGACTCACTACAATGAGCAGTTCTTC
D: NA; V: TRBV6-1; size: NA; J: TRBJ2-7; CDR3: CASSDSLGISYEQYF; DNA: TGTGCCAGCAGTGATTCGTTGGGTATAAGCTACGAGCAGTACTTC
D: TRBD1; V: TRBV9; size: NA; J: TRBJ2-3; CDR3: CASSGQGPDTQYF; DNA: TGTGCCAGCAGCGGACAGGGTCCAGATACGCAGTATTTT
D: NA; V: TRBV29-1; size: NA; J: TRBJ2-5; CDR3: CSVTVAHEEETQYF; DNA: TGCAGCGTGACCGTGGCACATGAAGAAGAGACCCAGTACTTC
D: TRBD2; V: TRBV27; size: NA; J: TRBJ2-3; CDR3: CASSLSIQGGSTDTQYF; DNA: TGTGCCAGCAGTTTATCGATCCAGGGCGGGAGTACAGATACGCAGTATTTT
D: NA; V: TRBV7-3; size: NA; J: TRBJ2-7; CDR3: CASSLGGGSEQYF; DNA: TGTGCCAGCAGCTTAGGTGGGGGCTCGGAGCAGTACTTC
D: NA; V: TRBV5-1; size: NA; J: TRBJ2-7; CDR3: CASSLSWGSRDEQYF; DNA: TGCGCCAGCAGCTTGTCATGGGGGAGTCGAGACGAGCAGTACTTC